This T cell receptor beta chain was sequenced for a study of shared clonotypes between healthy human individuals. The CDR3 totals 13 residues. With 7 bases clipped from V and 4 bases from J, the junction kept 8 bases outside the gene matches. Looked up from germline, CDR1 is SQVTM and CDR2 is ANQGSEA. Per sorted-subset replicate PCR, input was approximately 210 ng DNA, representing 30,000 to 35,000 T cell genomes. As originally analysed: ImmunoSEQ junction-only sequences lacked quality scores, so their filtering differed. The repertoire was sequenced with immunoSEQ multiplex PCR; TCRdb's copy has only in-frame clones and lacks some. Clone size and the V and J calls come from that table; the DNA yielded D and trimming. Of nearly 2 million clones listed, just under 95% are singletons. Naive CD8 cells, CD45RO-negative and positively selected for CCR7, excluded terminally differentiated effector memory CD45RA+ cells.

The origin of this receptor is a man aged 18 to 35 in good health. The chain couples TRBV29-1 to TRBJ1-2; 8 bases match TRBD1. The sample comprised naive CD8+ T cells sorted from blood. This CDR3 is CSGDTGGVYGYTF. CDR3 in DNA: TGCAGCGGGGATACAGGGGGAGTCTATGGCTACACCTTC.